This T cell receptor beta chain was retrieved from a study of blood T cell repertoires in COVID-19. Study overall: Researchers got acute and convalescent COVID-19 samples from the United States, Italy and Spain. PBMCs, B-cell-depleted T cells, or T cells were the source of the cDNA or gDNA that made up the material.

Only a few counts were recorded for this clone. V dropped 2 bases and J dropped 1 base, with 23 bases sitting between them. The CDR3 contains 19 residues. Germline CDR1 SEHNR, CDR2 FQNEAQ (reference sequence). Authors' analysis steps: From reference gene primer amplification, estimates of nucleated cell counts were derived. This table comes from immunoSEQ multiplex PCR, and its TCRdb copy is limited to in-frame clones, with some not included. That table gives V, J and clone size, and the DNA gave D and trimming. Altogether just under 65,000 clones are present, around 85% being singletons, with the ten largest covering more than 1%.

V and J are TRBV7-9 and TRBJ1-1; D is uncertain. The sample comprised peripheral blood. The source of this sequence is a middle-aged man with acute or convalescent COVID-19. The CDR3 DNA reads TGTGCCAGCAGCTTACCCTCTGAGAGGTACGGACTTAAGAACACTGAAGCTTTCTTT. Protein product: CASSLPSERYGLKNTEAFF.